The 27 T cell receptor beta chains below come from one sample, sequenced in a study of blood T cell repertoires in COVID-19. The protocol was immunoSEQ multiplex PCR, while the TCRdb copy is restricted to in-frame clones and leaves out a portion. Of fewer than 35,000 clones in the sample, 89% are singletons; the top ten hold approximately 30%. The sequenced sample consisted of peripheral blood. All receptors derive from a man at least 80 years old with acute or convalescent COVID-19.

V gene TRBV24-1 combines with J gene TRBJ2-7; 7 bases are shared with TRBD1. The germline gives CDR1 KGHDR, CDR2 SFDVKD. The CDR3 sequence is 13 residues long. V shed 5 bases, J shed 3 bases, and the junction held 3 bases outside the gene matches. The CDR3 DNA is TGTGCCACCAGTGCCCAGGGGGACTACGAGCAGTACTTC. Translating it yields CATSAQGDYEQYF.

This chain uses TRBV4-1 with TRBJ2-7; no clear D gene. The length of the CDR3 is 15 residues. V lost 0 bases, J lost 3 bases, and 12 bases lay in between. Germline lookup yields CDR1 MGHRA and CDR2 YSYEKL. The CDR3 protein is CASSQDFLPNYEQYF. The CDR3, as DNA: TGCGCCAGCAGCCAAGATTTTCTCCCTAACTACGAGCAGTACTTC.

This chain uses TRBV20-1 with TRBJ1-3; no clear D gene. V gave up 5 bases and J gave up 3 bases, with 5 bases separating them. CDR3 size: 11 residues. Germline CDR1 reads DFQATT; CDR2 reads SNEGSKA (reference sequence). CDR3 region: CSAPIGNTIYF. CDR3 DNA sequence: TGCAGTGCTCCCATTGGAAACACCATATATTTT.

The chain recombines TRBV5-1 with TRBJ2-7, with TRBD2 as a possible D gene (6 bases). CDR1 SGHRS and CDR2 YFSETQ come from the germline V gene. The V gene lost 1 base and the J gene lost 2 bases, with 7 bases spanning the gap. The CDR3 has 13 residues. The CDR3 DNA reads as TGCGCCAGCAGCTTGAGGGAGGCCTACGAGCAGTACTTC. Amino acids: CASSLREAYEQYF.

The gene calls are TRBV7-9 and TRBJ1-2; D uncertain. Germline CDR1 and CDR2: SEHNR and FQNEAQ (reference sequence). The CDR3 extends over 12 amino acids. V was shortened by 3 bases and J by 3 bases, with 5 bases between the two germline ends. The CDR3 region has the DNA TGTGCCAGCAGCTTTAGTGACTATGGCTACACCTTC. Its translation is CASSFSDYGYTF.

The CDR3 DNA reads as TGTGCCAGCTCACCAATACAGGGGACGTATGACGGGGAGCTGTTTTTT. Its translation is CASSPIQGTYDGELFF. J is TRBJ2-2 and V is TRBV18; 7 bases map to TRBD1. CDR3 length: 16 residues. After removal of 2 bases from V and 7 bases from J, the junction contained 10 bases not matched to a gene. Per germline, CDR1 KGHSH and CDR2 LQKENI.

This chain connects TRBV4-2 to TRBJ2-7, with a weak D call TRBD1 (6 bases). Germline CDR1 reads LGHNA; CDR2 reads YNFKEQ. The CDR3 contains 13 residues. V dropped 0 bases and J dropped 8 bases, with 11 bases sitting between them. The CDR3 loop is CASSQETQGKQYF. The CDR3 bases are TGTGCCAGCAGCCAAGAGACCCAGGGGAAGCAGTACTTC.

The chain employs TRBV9 and TRBJ1-4; 10 bases match TRBD1. The V segment lost 4 bases and the J segment 5 bases; nucleotides outside the gene matches: 5. CDR1 SGDLS and CDR2 YYNGEE come from the germline V gene. This CDR3 is 15 amino acids long. The CDR3 DNA reads as TGTGCCAGCAGCTTTCGACAGGGGGCAAATGAAAAACTGTTTTTT. Amino acids: CASSFRQGANEKLFF.

The chain carries TRBV10-2 and TRBJ2-7; 7 nucleotides agree with TRBD1. The germline V gene encodes CDR1 WSHSY and CDR2 SAAADI. V dropped 7 bases and J dropped 1; count of bases not matched to a gene: 13. The CDR3 covers 16 residues. The CDR3: CASKRTGQLDSYEQYF. In nucleotides, the CDR3 is TGCGCCAGCAAAAGAACGGGACAGCTCGATTCCTACGAGCAGTACTTC.

This rearrangement joins TRBV5-1 to TRBJ2-7, with D perhaps matching TRBD1 (5 bases). Germline loops: CDR1 SGHRS, CDR2 YFSETQ. The CDR3 length is 13 residues. Trimming pared 4 bases from V and 4 bases from J, leaving 12 bases between. CDR3 coding DNA: TGCGCCAGCAGCGCCGGCGACAGTTACGAGCAGTACTTC. It translates to CASSAGDSYEQYF.

The chain carries TRBV18 and TRBJ2-7; unclear D gene. V gave up 3 bases and J gave up 0 bases, with 6 bases separating them. CDR3 size: 13 residues. Per germline, CDR1 KGHSH and CDR2 LQKENI. DNA of the CDR3: TGTGCCAGCTCACCCCCCAGCTCCTACGAGCAGTACTTC. Translation: CASSPPSSYEQYF.

The V and J genes are TRBV6-2 or TRBV6-3 and TRBJ2-7, with D tentatively TRBD2 (7 bases). Germline loops: CDR1 MNHEY, CDR2 SVGEGT. Trimming pared 4 bases from V and 5 bases from J, leaving 21 bases between. The CDR3 covers 16 residues. CDR3 sequence: CASSSFSGGGPDEQYF. DNA of the CDR3: TGTGCCAGCAGTTCCTTTTCGGGGGGCGGCCCGGACGAGCAGTACTTC.

This clone was seen more than once but under ten times. The chain employs TRBV5-4 and TRBJ2-7; TRBD2 matches 7 bases. This CDR3 region has 15 residues. J lost 1 base, V lost 4 bases, and 8 bases had no gene match. From germline, CDR1 is SGHNT and CDR2 YYREEE (reference sequence). The CDR3 nucleotides read TGTGCCAGCAGCCGTCCGGGGGGAGAGTCCTACGAGCAGTACTTC. Translated: CASSRPGGESYEQYF.

The V gene is TRBV6-5, the J gene TRBJ2-7; the match to TRBD1 covers 7 bases. The CDR3 totals 13 residues. Germline V CDR1 and CDR2: MNHEY, SVGAGI. After removal of 6 bases from V and 6 bases from J, the junction contained 8 bases not matched to a gene. The CDR3 is CASRPDRFIEQYF. The DNA for the CDR3 is TGTGCCAGCAGGCCGGACAGGTTCATCGAGCAGTACTTC.

J is TRBJ2-7 and V is TRBV18, with TRBD1 as a possible D gene (5 bases). CDR3 length: 14 amino acids. Trimming removed 0 bases from V and 2 bases from J, with 8 bases in between. Per germline, CDR1 KGHSH and CDR2 LQKENI. The DNA for the CDR3 is TGTGCCAGCTCACCACCCAGGGATACCTACGAGCAGTACTTC. This gives the protein CASSPPRDTYEQYF.

The rearrangement links TRBV28 to TRBJ2-3; 11 nucleotides agree with TRBD2. Trimming took 3 bases from V and 6 from J; bases not matched to a gene: 5. Germline V gene sequence: CDR1 MDHEN, CDR2 SYDVKM. The CDR3 is 15 residues long. The CDR3 DNA sequence: TGTGCCAGCAGTTTTAGCGGGAGGGCCGGGGATACGCAGTATTTT. It specifies CASSFSGRAGDTQYF.

V usage is TRBV5-1 and J usage is TRBJ2-1; 14 nucleotides line up with TRBD2. The CDR3 spans 18 residues. V was pared by 4 bases and J by 3 bases, with 9 bases of the junction left unmatched. Per the germline V gene, CDR1 is SGHRS and CDR2 is YFSETQ. The CDR3 sequence is CASSAGTSGSGGYNEQFF. The CDR3 DNA reads as TGCGCCAGCAGCGCCGGGACTAGCGGGAGTGGAGGCTACAATGAGCAGTTCTTC.

The J gene is TRBJ2-1, the V gene TRBV5-6, with 9 positions matching TRBD2. The length of the CDR3 is 18 residues. CDR1 and CDR2 from the germline V gene are SGHDT and YYEEEE. The junction had 16 bases not matched to a gene; V was cut back by 2 bases and J by 7 bases. Written as DNA, the CDR3 is TGTGCCAGCAGCTTCCTGGGCCTTGGCGGGAGGGGTAGGAATGAGCAGTTCTTC. Translating it yields CASSFLGLGGRGRNEQFF. Full variable domain (outside the CDR3, taken from reference TRBV5-6 and TRBJ2-1): DAGVTQSPTHLIKTRGQQVTLRCSPKSGHDTVSWYQQALGQGPQFIFQYYEEEERQRGNFPDRFSGHQFPNYSSELNVNALLLGDSALYLCASSFLGLGGRGRNEQFFGPGTRLTVL.

The genes are TRBV28 and TRBJ1-3; 7 bases match TRBD1. CDR1 and CDR2 from the germline V gene are MDHEN and SYDVKM. After removal of 1 base from V and 0 bases from J, the junction contained 3 bases not matched to a gene. CDR3 size: 16 residues. As DNA, the CDR3 is TGTGCCAGCAGTTTATCTGGACAGGACTCTGGAAACACCATATATTTT. Translating it yields CASSLSGQDSGNTIYF.

The genes are TRBV6-5 and TRBJ1-3, with D hard to call. Germline V lookup: CDR1 MNHEY, CDR2 SVGAGI. Trimming removed 6 bases at V and 6 bases at J, with 18 bases between. The CDR3 is made up of 15 amino acids. CDR3 nucleotides: TGTGCCAGCAGCGCTTCGACGGAGGTTGCAAACACCATATATTTT. It is translated as CASSASTEVANTIYF.

The chain is built from TRBV3-1 (or the pseudogene TRBV3-2) and TRBJ1-1; 8 bases agree with TRBD1. CDR1 and CDR2 from the germline V gene are LGHDT and YNNKEL (reference sequence). This CDR3 contains 16 residues. V gave up 4 bases and J gave up 5 bases; unmatched junction bases: 12. The CDR3 DNA follows: TGTGCCAGCAGCCCCTCGACAGGGGCATTGAGTACTGAAGCTTTCTTT. Protein: CASSPSTGALSTEAFF.

This chain uses TRBV15 with TRBJ2-7; 9 bases agree with TRBD2. The ends lost 1 base at V and 6 bases at J; junction bases unmatched: 13. The germline V gene encodes CDR1 LNHNV and CDR2 YYDKDF (reference sequence). The CDR3 is made up of 17 amino acids. This chain's CDR3 is CATSRGGAGGRAGEQYF. Here the CDR3 DNA reads TGTGCCACCAGCAGAGGTGGGGCTGGCGGGAGGGCCGGCGAGCAGTACTTC.

The V and J genes are TRBV11-2 and TRBJ2-3; D perhaps matches TRBD2 (6 bases). Germline CDR1 SGHAT, CDR2 FQNNGV. Deletions cut 5 bases from V and 4 bases from J, with 13 bases between. This CDR3 spans 14 amino acids. This CDR3 is CASSQTSVADTQYF. The CDR3 region has the DNA TGTGCCAGCAGCCAGACTAGTGTCGCAGATACGCAGTATTTT.

This rearrangement joins TRBV6-4 to TRBJ2-3; weak D call: TRBD1 (6 bases). The CDR3 loop spans 14 amino acids. Germline CDR1 MRHNA, CDR2 SNTAGT. V lost 5 bases and J lost 4, with 13 bases in between. CDR3 sequence reads: CASSLARGADTQYF. The CDR3 DNA follows: TGTGCCAGCAGTTTGGCCAGGGGAGCAGATACGCAGTATTTT.

The chain carries TRBV2 and TRBJ1-1, with TRBD1 as a possible D gene (5 bases). Between the trimmed V and J ends, which lost 4 bases and 7 bases, there was a span of 7 bases. CDR3 length equals 11 residues. CDR1 is SNHLY, CDR2 FYNNEI, per germline. CDR3 sequence reads: CASSGGGEAFF. The CDR3 region has the DNA TGTGCCAGCAGTGGCGGGGGTGAAGCTTTCTTT.

This clone was seen a single time. The rearrangement links TRBV3-1 (or the pseudogene TRBV3-2) to TRBJ2-1; D is ambiguous. This CDR3 has 13 amino acids. Germline V gene sequence: CDR1 LGHDT, CDR2 YNNKEL (reference sequence). Trimming took off 3 bases at V and 7 bases at J, with 10 bases between the two ends. Here the CDR3 reads CASSQFRSNEQFF. The DNA for the CDR3 is TGTGCCAGCAGCCAGTTCAGGTCTAATGAGCAGTTCTTC.

J is TRBJ1-3 and V is TRBV30, with 10 bases matching TRBD1. J was trimmed by 2 bases and V by 2 bases; bases with no gene match: 3. The CDR3 is 15 amino acids. The germline gives CDR1 GTSNPN, CDR2 SVGIG (reference sequence). CDR3 protein: CAWSPGTGAGNTIYF. The CDR3 coding sequence is TGTGCCTGGAGTCCGGGGACAGGGGCTGGAAACACCATATATTTT.